Below are 23 T cell receptor beta chains sequenced from a single sample in a study of cytomegalovirus exposure and HLA in healthy donors (dated by TCRdb to 2016 to 2017). The method was the immunoSEQ multiplex PCR assay. TCRdb took this table from immuneACCESS and kept in-frame rearrangements with V and J called. Such tables lack part of the clones; where checked against another copy, unresolved V genes explain under half of the gap, and the rest is unexplained. The sample contains fewer than 250,000 clones, around 87% of them found a single time. The ten largest clones capture more than 1.5% of the sample. Sample: PBMCs. The receptor set was obtained from a woman under 30 in good health and CMV-seropositive.

About this clone itself: Within the sample, other DNA sequences also encode this same CDR3. The J gene is TRBJ2-5, the V gene TRBV5-1; no firm D call. This CDR3 contains 14 residues. CDR1 and CDR2 from the germline V gene are SGHRS and YFSETQ. The V end was cut by 0 bases, the J end by 3 bases, with 9 bases between. The CDR3 sequence: CASSLGVGEETQYF. DNA of the CDR3: TGCGCCAGCAGCTTGGGAGTAGGAGAAGAGACCCAGTACTTC.

The genes are TRBV28 and TRBJ1-1, with D uncertain. Trimming shortened V by 5 bases and J by 9 bases, and 10 bases separated the two germline ends. Germline V CDR1 and CDR2: MDHEN, SYDVKM. The CDR3 is made up of 11 amino acids. CDR3 coding DNA: TGTGCCAGCAGTGTTCCAGAAAAAGCTTTCTTT. Encoded protein: CASSVPEKAFF.

This clone came up once. This chain joins TRBV30 and TRBJ2-3; 7 bases fit TRBD2. Losses at the gene ends were 7 bases for V and 14 bases for J; bases not matched to a gene: 12. Germline CDR1 GTSNPN, CDR2 SVGIG (reference sequence). CDR3 length equals 11 residues. The CDR3 nucleotides read TGTGCCTTATCTATGGGGAGGGCCACGTATTTT. Translated, it gives CALSMGRATYF.

The rearrangement links TRBV2 to TRBJ2-6; D might be TRBD1 (6 bases). V was pared by 9 bases and J by 0 bases, with 18 bases between. This CDR3 spans 17 amino acids. CDR1 and CDR2 (germline): SNHLY, FYNNEI. The CDR3 spells CASSPGTSASGANVLTF. The CDR3 nucleotides read TGTGCCAGTTCGCCCGGGACAAGCGCCTCTGGGGCCAACGTCCTGACTTTC.

This clone was found once. J is TRBJ1-5 and V is TRBV28; TRBD1 matches at 7 bases. The CDR3 totals 14 residues. V shed 5 bases, J shed 2 bases, and the junction held 3 bases outside the gene matches. Germline V gene sequence: CDR1 MDHEN, CDR2 SYDVKM. The CDR3 sequence: CASSHTGGNQPQHF. In DNA form, the CDR3 reads TGTGCCAGCAGTCACACAGGGGGCAATCAGCCCCAGCATTTT.

This chain joins TRBV7-5 and TRBJ2-1; no DNA check was done on the table's D call, TRBD2. TRBV7-5 is labeled a pseudogene. This CDR3 has 18 amino acids. CDR3: CARSHTEAEPSSYNEQFF. DNA for the CDR3: TGTGCCAGAAGCCATACCGAGGCAGAACCATCCTCCTACAATGAGCAGTTCTTC.

The chain joins TRBV7-9 to TRBJ1-2, with D perhaps TRBD1 (6 bases). CDR1 is SEHNR, CDR2 FQNEAQ, per germline (reference sequence). Trimming cost V 5 bases and J 4 bases, with 17 bases left between them. This CDR3 contains 15 residues. The CDR3 region has the DNA TGTGCCAGCAGCCTAAGTACAGGGTCGGGCTATGGCTACACCTTC. Translation gives CASSLSTGSGYGYTF. Full variable domain (outside the CDR3, taken from reference TRBV7-9 and TRBJ1-2): DTGVSQNPRHKITKRGQNVTFRCDPISEHNRLYWYRQTLGQGPEFLTYFQNEAQLEKSRLLSDRFSAERPKGSFSTLEIQRTEQGDSAMYLCASSLSTGSGYGYTFGSGTRLTVV.

The genes are TRBV5-1 and TRBJ2-7; TRBD2 is a possible D gene (6 bases). The CDR3 spans 19 residues. Between the trimmed V and J ends, which lost 4 bases and 0 bases, there was a span of 26 bases. Germline V gene sequence: CDR1 SGHRS, CDR2 YFSETQ. DNA of the CDR3: TGCGCCAGCAGCCCGGAGGCGATTGGTAGCGGTCCTAGCTCCTACGAGCAGTACTTC. Translated, it gives CASSPEAIGSGPSSYEQYF.

Ten or more counts support this clone. The V gene is TRBV15, the J gene TRBJ1-4; D remains ambiguous. The CDR3 loop spans 14 amino acids. V lost 0 bases to trimming and J lost 7 bases, with 9 bases between them. CDR1 and CDR2 (germline): LNHNV, YYDKDF (reference sequence). The CDR3 region is CATSRDREAEKLFF. The DNA of the CDR3 is TGTGCCACCAGCAGAGATAGGGAGGCTGAAAAACTGTTTTTT. Using reference TRBV15 and TRBJ1-4 for the parts outside the CDR3, the full variable domain is DAMVIQNPRYQVTQFGKPVTLSCSQTLNHNVMYWYQQKSSQAPKLLFHYYDKDFNNEADTPDNFQSRRPNTSFCFLDIRSPGLGDTAMYLCATSRDREAEKLFFGSGTQLSVL.

The CDR3 loop is CASSLGGTGTISGYTF. In DNA, the CDR3 is TGTGCCAGCAGCTTAGGGGGGACAGGGACCATCTCTGGCTACACCTTC. The V gene is TRBV7-9, the J gene TRBJ1-2; 9 nucleotides match TRBD1. Germline loops: CDR1 SEHNR, CDR2 FQNEAQ (reference sequence). The CDR3 has 16 residues. The ends lost 1 base at V and 7 bases at J; junction bases unmatched: 10.

The gene calls are TRBV4-1 and TRBJ2-3, with 11 bases fitting TRBD2. Trimming removed 1 base from V and 6 bases from J; junction bases left unmatched: 12. Germline V gene data show CDR1 as MGHRA and CDR2 as YSYEKL. The CDR3 is made up of 18 amino acids. The CDR3 region has the DNA TGCGCCAGCAGCCAAGTTAGCGGGAGGGCCGGGATCACTGATACGCAGTATTTT. Its translation is CASSQVSGRAGITDTQYF.

The CDR3 sequence is CASSVGWEGQPQHF. The DNA for the CDR3 is TGTGCCAGCAGCGTAGGCTGGGAGGGACAGCCCCAGCATTTT. The V call is TRBV9, the J call TRBJ1-5; D is unresolved. V was clipped by 0 bases and J by 7 bases, with 11 bases between them. This CDR3 comprises 14 residues. CDR1 is SGDLS, CDR2 YYNGEE, per germline.

V is TRBV4-1 and J is TRBJ2-1, with D maybe TRBD2 (6 bases). The V and J ends lost 4 bases and 4 bases respectively, with 14 bases between them. This CDR3 spans 15 amino acids. The V gene's germline CDR1 is MGHRA and CDR2 YSYEKL. This chain's CDR3 is CASSLRLEYYNEQFF. The CDR3 DNA reads as TGCGCCAGCAGCCTACGACTAGAATATTACAATGAGCAGTTCTTC.

This rearrangement joins TRBV5-4 to TRBJ2-2; D gene uncertain. The V and J ends lost 2 bases and 6 bases respectively, with 5 bases between them. Germline lookup yields CDR1 SGHNT and CDR2 YYREEE (reference sequence). The CDR3 contains 12 residues. CDR3 loop: CASSFSSGELFF. As DNA, the CDR3 is TGTGCCAGCAGCTTCTCTTCCGGGGAGCTGTTTTTT.

This clone has a handful of counts. The V gene is TRBV6-6, the J gene TRBJ1-5; maybe TRBD1 (5 bases). V lost 7 bases to trimming and J lost 2 bases, with 9 bases between them. The CDR3 loop spans 13 amino acids. CDR1 and CDR2 (germline): MNHNY, SVGAGI (reference sequence). DNA of the CDR3: TGTGCCAGCAACGGACACCGCAATCAGCCCCAGCATTTT. Residues: CASNGHRNQPQHF.

V usage is TRBV15 and J usage is TRBJ1-5; 10 positions agree with TRBD1. CDR1 is LNHNV, CDR2 YYDKDF, per germline (reference sequence). Unmatched junction bases numbered 5, after V lost 3 bases and J lost 6 bases. This CDR3 has 15 amino acids. The DNA of the CDR3 is TGTGCCACCAGCAGCTGGACAGGGGGAAGTCAGCCCCAGCATTTT. Translating gives CATSSWTGGSQPQHF.

The chain joins TRBV7-2 to TRBJ1-5, with D perhaps TRBD1 (6 bases). Deletions cut 1 base from V and 7 bases from J, with 14 bases between. CDR1 is SGHTA and CDR2 is FQGNSA in the germline V gene. This CDR3 is built from 15 residues. The CDR3 loop is CASSLGRGMGQPQHF. CDR3 DNA sequence: TGTGCCAGCAGCTTAGGAAGGGGGATGGGACAGCCCCAGCATTTT.

This clone was observed a handful of times. V is TRBV15 and J is TRBJ1-2; 7 bases agree with TRBD1. The junction had 9 bases not matched to a gene; V was cut back by 3 bases and J by 5 bases. The germline CDR1 and CDR2 sequences are LNHNV and YYDKDF (reference sequence). The CDR3 totals 15 residues. CDR3 bases: TGTGCCACCAGCAGCCTCCGGGACAGAATATATGGCTACACCTTC. It codes for CATSSLRDRIYGYTF.

The chain uses TRBV30 and TRBJ2-3; 8 bases are a match to TRBD2. Germline V gives CDR1 GTSNPN, CDR2 SVGIG (reference sequence). V lost 5 bases and J lost 4; bases outside the gene matches: 8. CDR3 size: 14 residues. The CDR3 region is CAWFPILAADTQYF. The CDR3 DNA is TGTGCCTGGTTCCCCATACTAGCGGCAGATACGCAGTATTTT.

This clone was seen just once. The V call is TRBV11-2, the J call TRBJ2-1; TRBD2 aligns across 11 bases. V lost 5 bases and J lost 6; bases outside the gene matches: 12. This CDR3 is 17 amino acids long. Germline V gene sequence: CDR1 SGHAT, CDR2 FQNNGV. CDR3 protein: CASSPFRGLADSNEQFF. The CDR3 bases are TGTGCCAGCAGCCCCTTTAGGGGACTAGCGGACAGCAATGAGCAGTTCTTC.

The rearrangement joins TRBV9 to TRBJ2-7; 14 bases align to TRBD2. Germline V gene data show CDR1 as SGDLS and CDR2 as YYNGEE. Germline trimming cut 3 bases from V and 7 bases from J; bases unmatched to any gene: 18. The CDR3 totals 19 residues. The CDR3 DNA sequence: TGTGCCAGCAGCGCGCAAGAACCGGGACTAGCGGGAGATGTAGTTGAGCAGTACTTC. This sequence encodes CASSAQEPGLAGDVVEQYF.

This clone was picked up one time. DNA of the CDR3: TGTGCCAGCAGTTACAGGGTTGGTTTATACAATGAGCAGTTCTTC. This sequence encodes CASSYRVGLYNEQFF. The genes are TRBV27 and TRBJ2-1; D might be TRBD1 (6 bases). The CDR3 sequence is 15 residues long. Trimming shortened V by 4 bases and J by 4 bases, and 14 bases separated the two germline ends. Germline CDR1 MNHEY, CDR2 SMNVEV (reference sequence).

The rearrangement links TRBV19 to TRBJ2-3, with 7 bases lining up with TRBD2. Germline V gives CDR1 LNHDA, CDR2 SQIVND (reference sequence). The CDR3 is 14 amino acids. V lost 4 bases, J lost 6 bases, and 7 bases stayed unmatched. CDR3 bases: TGTGCCAGTAGTAACCTAGCGGCCAGGGATACGCAGTATTTT. Protein sequence: CASSNLAARDTQYF.